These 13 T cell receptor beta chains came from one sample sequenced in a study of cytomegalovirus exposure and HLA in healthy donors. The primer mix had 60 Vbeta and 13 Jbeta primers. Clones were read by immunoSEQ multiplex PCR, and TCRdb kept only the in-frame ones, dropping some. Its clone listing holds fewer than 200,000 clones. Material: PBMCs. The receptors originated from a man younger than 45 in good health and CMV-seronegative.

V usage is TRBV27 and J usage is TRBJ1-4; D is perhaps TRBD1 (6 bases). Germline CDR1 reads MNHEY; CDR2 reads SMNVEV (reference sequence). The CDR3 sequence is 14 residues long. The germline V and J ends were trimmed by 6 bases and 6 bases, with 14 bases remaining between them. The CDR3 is CASSRTGWHEKLFF. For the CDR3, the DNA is TGTGCCAGCAGCCGAACAGGGTGGCATGAAAAACTGTTTTTT.

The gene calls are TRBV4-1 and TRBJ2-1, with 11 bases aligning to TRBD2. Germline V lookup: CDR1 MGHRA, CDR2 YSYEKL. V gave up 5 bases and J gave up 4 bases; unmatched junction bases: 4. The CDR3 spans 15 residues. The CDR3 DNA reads TGCGCCAGCAGCTTGGGACTAGCGGATTACAATGAGCAGTTCTTC. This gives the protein CASSLGLADYNEQFF.

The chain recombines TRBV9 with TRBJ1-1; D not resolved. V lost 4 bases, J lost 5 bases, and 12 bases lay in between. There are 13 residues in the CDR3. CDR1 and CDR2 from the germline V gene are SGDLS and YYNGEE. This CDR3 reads CASSPVEGTEAFF. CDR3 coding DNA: TGTGCCAGCAGCCCAGTGGAGGGTACTGAAGCTTTCTTT.

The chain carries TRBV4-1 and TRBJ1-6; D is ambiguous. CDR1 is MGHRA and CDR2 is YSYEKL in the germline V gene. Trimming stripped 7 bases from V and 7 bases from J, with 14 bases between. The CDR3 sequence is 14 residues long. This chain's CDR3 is CASTQAGTNSPLHF. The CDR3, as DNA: TGCGCCAGCACCCAGGCGGGAACCAATTCACCCCTCCACTTT.

Here the CDR3 reads CASTIMGLAGGETQYF. CDR3 in DNA: TGTGCCAGCACCATTATGGGACTAGCGGGGGGAGAGACCCAGTACTTC. The V and J genes are TRBV7-2 and TRBJ2-5; 15 positions match TRBD2. The CDR3 spans 16 residues. The ends lost 7 bases at V and 4 bases at J; junction bases unmatched: 7. CDR1 and CDR2 from the germline V gene are SGHTA and FQGNSA.

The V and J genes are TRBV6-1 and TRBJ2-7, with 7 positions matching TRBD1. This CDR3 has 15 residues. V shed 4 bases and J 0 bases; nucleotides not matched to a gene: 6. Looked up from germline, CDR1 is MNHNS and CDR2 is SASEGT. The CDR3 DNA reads TGTGCCAGCAGTGGTCGGACAGGTAGCTCCTACGAGCAGTACTTC. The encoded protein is CASSGRTGSSYEQYF.

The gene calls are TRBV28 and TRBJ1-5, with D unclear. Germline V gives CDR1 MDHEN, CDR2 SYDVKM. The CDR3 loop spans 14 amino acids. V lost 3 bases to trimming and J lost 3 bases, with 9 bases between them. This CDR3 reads CASSFEALNQPQHF. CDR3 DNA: TGTGCCAGCAGTTTTGAGGCCCTCAATCAGCCCCAGCATTTT.

CDR3 in amino acids: CASSFGSGMGDTQYF. CDR3 coding DNA: TGTGCCAGCAGTTTCGGCAGCGGGATGGGGGATACGCAGTATTTT. This chain connects TRBV28 to TRBJ2-3; 7 bases fit TRBD2. Germline-derived CDR1 and CDR2 are MDHEN and SYDVKM. This CDR3 has 15 residues. J lost 6 bases, V lost 3 bases, and 9 bases had no gene match.

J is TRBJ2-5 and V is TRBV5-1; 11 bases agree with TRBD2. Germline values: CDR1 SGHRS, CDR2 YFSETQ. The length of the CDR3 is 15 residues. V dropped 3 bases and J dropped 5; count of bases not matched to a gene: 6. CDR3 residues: CASSWLAGGMETQYF. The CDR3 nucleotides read TGCGCCAGCAGCTGGCTAGCGGGAGGCATGGAGACCCAGTACTTC.

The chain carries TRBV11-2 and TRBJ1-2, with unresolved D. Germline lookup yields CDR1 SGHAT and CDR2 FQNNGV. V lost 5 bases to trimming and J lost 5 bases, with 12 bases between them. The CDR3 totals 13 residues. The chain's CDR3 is CASSLSDSYGYTF. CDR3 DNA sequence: TGTGCCAGCAGCCTCTCGGACTCGTATGGCTACACCTTC.

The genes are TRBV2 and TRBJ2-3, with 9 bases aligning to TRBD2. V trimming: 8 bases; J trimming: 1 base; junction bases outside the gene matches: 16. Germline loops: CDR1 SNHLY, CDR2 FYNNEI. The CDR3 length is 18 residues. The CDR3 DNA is TGTGCCAGCCTTGGGATAGCGGGAGCCGCGGCCCGCACAGATACGCAGTATTTT. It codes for CASLGIAGAAARTDTQYF.

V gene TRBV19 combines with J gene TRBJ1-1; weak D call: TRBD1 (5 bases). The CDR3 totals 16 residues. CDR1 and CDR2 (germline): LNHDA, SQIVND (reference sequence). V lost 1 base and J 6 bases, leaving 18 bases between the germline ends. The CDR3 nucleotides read TGTGCCAGTAGTATAGTCGCAGGCGGGGCGGATCCTGAAGCTTTCTTT. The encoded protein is CASSIVAGGADPEAFF.

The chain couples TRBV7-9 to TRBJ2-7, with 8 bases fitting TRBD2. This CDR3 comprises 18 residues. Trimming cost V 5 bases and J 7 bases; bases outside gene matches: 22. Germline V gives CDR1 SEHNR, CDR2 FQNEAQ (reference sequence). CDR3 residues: CASSTTRAHSGAGSEQYF. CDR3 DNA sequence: TGTGCCAGCAGCACCACAAGGGCCCATAGCGGGGCCGGGTCAGAGCAGTACTTC.